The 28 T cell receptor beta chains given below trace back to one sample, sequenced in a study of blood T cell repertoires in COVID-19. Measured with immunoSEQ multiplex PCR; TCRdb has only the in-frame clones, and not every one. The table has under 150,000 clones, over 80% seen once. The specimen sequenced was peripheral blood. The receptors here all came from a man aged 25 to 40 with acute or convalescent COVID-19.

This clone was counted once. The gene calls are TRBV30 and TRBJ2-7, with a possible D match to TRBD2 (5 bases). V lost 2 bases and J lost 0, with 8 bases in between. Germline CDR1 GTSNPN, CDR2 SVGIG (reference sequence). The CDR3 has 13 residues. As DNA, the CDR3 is TGTGCCTGGAGTACCGGGGACTCCTACGAGCAGTACTTC. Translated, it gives CAWSTGDSYEQYF.

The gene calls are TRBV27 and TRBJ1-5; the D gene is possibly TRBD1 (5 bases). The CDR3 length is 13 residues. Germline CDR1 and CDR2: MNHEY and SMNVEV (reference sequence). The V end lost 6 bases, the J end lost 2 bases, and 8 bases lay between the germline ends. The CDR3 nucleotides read TGTGCCAGCAGCCCCAGGGGCAATCAGCCCCAGCATTTT. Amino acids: CASSPRGNQPQHF.

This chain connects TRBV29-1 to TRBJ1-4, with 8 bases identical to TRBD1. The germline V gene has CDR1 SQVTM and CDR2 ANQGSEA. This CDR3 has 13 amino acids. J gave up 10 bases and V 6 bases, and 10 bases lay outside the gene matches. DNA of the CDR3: TGCAGCGTCGCCGACAGGGGAGGAGGAAAACTGTTTTTT. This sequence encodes CSVADRGGGKLFF.

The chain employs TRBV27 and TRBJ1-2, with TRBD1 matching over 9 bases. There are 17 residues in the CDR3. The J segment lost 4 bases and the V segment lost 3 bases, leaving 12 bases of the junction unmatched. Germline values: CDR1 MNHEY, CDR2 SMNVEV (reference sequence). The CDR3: CASSLEGQGSSIYGYTF. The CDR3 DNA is TGTGCCAGCAGTTTGGAGGGACAGGGATCATCAATCTATGGCTACACCTTC.

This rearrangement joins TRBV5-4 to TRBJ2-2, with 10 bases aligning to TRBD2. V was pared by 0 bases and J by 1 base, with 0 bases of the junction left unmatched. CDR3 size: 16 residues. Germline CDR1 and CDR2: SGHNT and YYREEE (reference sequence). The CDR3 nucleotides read TGTGCCAGCAGCTTGGGACTAGCGGGGAACACCGGGGAGCTGTTTTTT. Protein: CASSLGLAGNTGELFF.

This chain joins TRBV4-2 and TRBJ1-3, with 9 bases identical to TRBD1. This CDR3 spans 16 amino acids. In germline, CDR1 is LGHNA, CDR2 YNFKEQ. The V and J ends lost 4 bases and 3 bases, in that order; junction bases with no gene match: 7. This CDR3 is CASSPFDRGIGNTIYF. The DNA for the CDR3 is TGTGCCAGCAGCCCCTTCGACAGGGGGATTGGAAACACCATATATTTT.

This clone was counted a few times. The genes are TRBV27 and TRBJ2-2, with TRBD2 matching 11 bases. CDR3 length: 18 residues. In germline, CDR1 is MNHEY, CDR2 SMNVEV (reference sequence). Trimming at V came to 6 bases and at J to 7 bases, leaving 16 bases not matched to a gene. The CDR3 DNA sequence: TGTGCCAGCAGCCTCGCCGGGACTAGCGGAGGGTTACACGGGGAGCTGTTTTTT. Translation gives CASSLAGTSGGLHGELFF.

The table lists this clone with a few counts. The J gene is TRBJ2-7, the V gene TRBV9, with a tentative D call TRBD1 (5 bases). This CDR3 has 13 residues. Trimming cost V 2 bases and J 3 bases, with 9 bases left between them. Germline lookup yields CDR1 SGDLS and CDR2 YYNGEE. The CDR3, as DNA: TGTGCCAGCAGCGTCAGGGCGGACTACGAGCAGTACTTC. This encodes CASSVRADYEQYF.

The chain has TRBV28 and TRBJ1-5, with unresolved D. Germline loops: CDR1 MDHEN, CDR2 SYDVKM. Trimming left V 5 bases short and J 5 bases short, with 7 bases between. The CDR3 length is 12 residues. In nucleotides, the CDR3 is TGTGCCAGCAGTCTCCTTGATCAGCCCCAGCATTTT. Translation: CASSLLDQPQHF.

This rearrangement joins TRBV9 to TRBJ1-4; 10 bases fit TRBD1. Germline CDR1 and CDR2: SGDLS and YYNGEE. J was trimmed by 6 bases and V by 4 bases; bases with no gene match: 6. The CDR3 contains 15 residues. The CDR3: CASSLSGTGDEKLFF. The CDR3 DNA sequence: TGTGCCAGCAGCCTATCCGGGACAGGGGATGAAAAACTGTTTTTT.

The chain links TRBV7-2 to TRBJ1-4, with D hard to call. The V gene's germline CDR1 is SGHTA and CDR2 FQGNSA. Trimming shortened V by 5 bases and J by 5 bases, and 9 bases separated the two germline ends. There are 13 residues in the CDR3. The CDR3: CASSLGANEKLFF. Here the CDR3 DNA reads TGTGCCAGCAGCCTCGGAGCAAATGAAAAACTGTTTTTT.

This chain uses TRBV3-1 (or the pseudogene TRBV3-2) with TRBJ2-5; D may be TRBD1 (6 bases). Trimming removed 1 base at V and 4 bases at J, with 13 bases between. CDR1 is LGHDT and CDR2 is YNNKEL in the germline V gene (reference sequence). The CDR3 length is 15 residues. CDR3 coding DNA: TGTGCCAGCAGCCAAGGCCAACAGGGTCGAGAGACCCAGTACTTC. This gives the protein CASSQGQQGRETQYF.

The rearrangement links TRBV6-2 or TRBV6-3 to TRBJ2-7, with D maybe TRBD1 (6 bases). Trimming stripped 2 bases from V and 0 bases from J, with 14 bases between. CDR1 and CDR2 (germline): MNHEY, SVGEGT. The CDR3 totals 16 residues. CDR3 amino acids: CASSYPPTGSSYEQYV. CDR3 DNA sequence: TGTGCCAGCAGTTACCCTCCGACAGGAAGCTCCTACGAGCAGTACGTC.

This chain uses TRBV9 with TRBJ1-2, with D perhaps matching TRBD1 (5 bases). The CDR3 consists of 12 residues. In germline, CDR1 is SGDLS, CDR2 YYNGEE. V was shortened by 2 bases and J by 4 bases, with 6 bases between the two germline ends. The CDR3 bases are TGTGCCAGCAGCGTTGACAGCTATGGCTACACCTTC. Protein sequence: CASSVDSYGYTF.

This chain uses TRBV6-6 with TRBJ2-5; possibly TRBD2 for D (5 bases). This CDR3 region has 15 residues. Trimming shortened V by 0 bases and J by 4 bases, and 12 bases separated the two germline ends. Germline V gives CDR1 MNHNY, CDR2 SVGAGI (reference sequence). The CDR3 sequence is CASSYSTLALETQYF. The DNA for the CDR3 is TGTGCCAGCAGTTACTCGACCCTAGCCCTAGAGACCCAGTACTTC.

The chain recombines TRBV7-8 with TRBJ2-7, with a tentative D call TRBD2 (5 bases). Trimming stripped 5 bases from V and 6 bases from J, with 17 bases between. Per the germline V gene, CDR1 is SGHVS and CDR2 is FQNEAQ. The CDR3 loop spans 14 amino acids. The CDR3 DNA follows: TGTGCCAGCAGCCCCCGAGGACTGGCGTTCGAGCAGTACTTC. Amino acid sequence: CASSPRGLAFEQYF. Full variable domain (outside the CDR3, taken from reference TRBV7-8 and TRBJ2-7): GAGVSQSPRYKVAKRGQDVALRCDPISGHVSLFWYQQALGQGPEFLTYFQNEAQLDKSGLPSDRFFAERPEGSVSTLKIQRTQQEDSAVYLCASSPRGLAFEQYFGPGTRLTVT.

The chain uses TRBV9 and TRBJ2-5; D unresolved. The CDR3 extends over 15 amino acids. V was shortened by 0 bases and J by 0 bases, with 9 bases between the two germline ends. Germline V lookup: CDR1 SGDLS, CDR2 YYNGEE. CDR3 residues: CASSVGGADQETQYF. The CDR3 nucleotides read TGTGCCAGCAGCGTAGGCGGAGCCGACCAAGAGACCCAGTACTTC. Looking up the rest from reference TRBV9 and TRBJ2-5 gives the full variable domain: DSGVTQTPKHLITATGQRVTLRCSPRSGDLSVYWYQQSLDQGLQFLIQYYNGEERAKGNILERFSAQQFPDLHSELNLSSLELGDSALYFCASSVGGADQETQYFGPGTRLLVL.

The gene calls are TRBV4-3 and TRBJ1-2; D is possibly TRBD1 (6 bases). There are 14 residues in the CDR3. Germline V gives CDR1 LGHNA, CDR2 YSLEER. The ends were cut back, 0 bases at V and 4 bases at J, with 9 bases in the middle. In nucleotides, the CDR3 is TGCGCCAGCAGCCAAGATAGGGGGACCTATGGCTACACCTTC. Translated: CASSQDRGTYGYTF.

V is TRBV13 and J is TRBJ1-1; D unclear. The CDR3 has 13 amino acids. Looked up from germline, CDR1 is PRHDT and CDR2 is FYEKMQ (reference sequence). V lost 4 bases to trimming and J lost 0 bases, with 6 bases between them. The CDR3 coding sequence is TGTGCCAGCAGCTCCGAGATGAACACTGAAGCTTTCTTT. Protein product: CASSSEMNTEAFF.

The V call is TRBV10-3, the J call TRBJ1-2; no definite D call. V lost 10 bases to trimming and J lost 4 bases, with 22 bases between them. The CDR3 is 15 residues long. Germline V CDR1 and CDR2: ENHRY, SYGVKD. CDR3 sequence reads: CATIPDGGRFYGYTF. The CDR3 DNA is TGTGCCACCATCCCCGATGGAGGTCGGTTCTATGGCTACACCTTC.

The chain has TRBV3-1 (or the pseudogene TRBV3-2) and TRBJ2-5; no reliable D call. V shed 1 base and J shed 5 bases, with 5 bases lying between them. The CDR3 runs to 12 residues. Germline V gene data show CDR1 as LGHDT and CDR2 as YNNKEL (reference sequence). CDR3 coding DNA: TGTGCCAGCAGCCAAGTCGTGGAGACCCAGTACTTC. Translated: CASSQVVETQYF.

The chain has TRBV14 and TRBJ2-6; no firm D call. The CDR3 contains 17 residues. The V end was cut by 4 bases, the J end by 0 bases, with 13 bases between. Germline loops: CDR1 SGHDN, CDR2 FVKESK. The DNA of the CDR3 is TGTGCCAGCAGCCGCGCAACTGACATCTCTGGGGCCAACGTCCTGACTTTC. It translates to CASSRATDISGANVLTF.

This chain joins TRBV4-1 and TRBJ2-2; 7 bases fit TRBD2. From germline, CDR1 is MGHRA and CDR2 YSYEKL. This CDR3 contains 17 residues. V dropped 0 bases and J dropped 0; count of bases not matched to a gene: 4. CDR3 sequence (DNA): TGCGCCAGCAGCCAAGATCAAGCGGGGCCGAACACCGGGGAGCTGTTTTTT. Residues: CASSQDQAGPNTGELFF.

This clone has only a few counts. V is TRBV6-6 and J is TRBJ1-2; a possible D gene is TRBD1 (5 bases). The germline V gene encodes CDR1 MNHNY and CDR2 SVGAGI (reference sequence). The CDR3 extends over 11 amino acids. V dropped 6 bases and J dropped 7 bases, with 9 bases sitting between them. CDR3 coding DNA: TGTGCCAGCAGCACCGGGGGTGGCTACACCTTC. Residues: CASSTGGGYTF.

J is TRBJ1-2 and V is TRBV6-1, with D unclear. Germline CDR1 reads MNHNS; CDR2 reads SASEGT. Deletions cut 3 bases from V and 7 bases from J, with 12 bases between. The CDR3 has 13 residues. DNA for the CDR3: TGTGCCAGCAGTGAGTCCTACAGATCTGGCTACACCTTC. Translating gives CASSESYRSGYTF.

Here the CDR3 reads CASRQGANGYTF. The CDR3 nucleotides are TGTGCCAGTAGACAGGGGGCTAATGGCTACACCTTC. The genes are TRBV19 and TRBJ1-2; 9 bases match TRBD1. Germline lookup yields CDR1 LNHDA and CDR2 SQIVND (reference sequence). This CDR3 comprises 12 residues. V lost 6 bases and J lost 6; bases outside the gene matches: 2.

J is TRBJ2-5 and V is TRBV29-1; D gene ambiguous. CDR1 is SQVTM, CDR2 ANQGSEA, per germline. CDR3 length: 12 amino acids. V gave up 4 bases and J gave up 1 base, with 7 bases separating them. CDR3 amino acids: CSVAELQETQYF. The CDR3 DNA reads TGCAGCGTTGCCGAACTCCAAGAGACCCAGTACTTC.

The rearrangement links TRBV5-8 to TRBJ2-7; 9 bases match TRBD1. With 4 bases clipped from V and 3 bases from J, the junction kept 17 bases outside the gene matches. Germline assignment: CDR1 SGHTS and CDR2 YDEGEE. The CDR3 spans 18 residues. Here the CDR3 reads CASSHTGTGFNLLYEQYV. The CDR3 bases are TGTGCCAGCAGCCACACCGGGACAGGGTTCAACCTTCTCTACGAGCAGTACGTC.